These T cell receptor beta chains were read from a single sample in a study of OX40 agonist ivuxolimab in advanced cancers. Assay: immunoSEQ multiplex PCR; the TCRdb copy retains only in-frame clones and omits some. The sample records some 140,000 clones, over 75% being singletons. The source material was CD4+ or CD8+ T cells sorted from blood, sampled in a trial of the OX40 agonist ivuxolimab. The receptors were gathered from an adult with an advanced solid tumor such as melanoma, head and neck, liver or kidney cancer. Both conserved end residues are part of each CDR3. A D gene is named only where the DNA matches it firmly. A clone size is listed for some rows: how often the clone was seen (once, few, many), or a class if it is expanded.

TRBV7-2,.,TRBJ2-1,TRBD2,CASSLKFAGGPYNEQFF,TGTGCCAGCAGCTTAAAGTTTGCGGGAGGGCCCTACAATGAGCAGTTCTTC
TRBV29-1,.,TRBJ1-2,.,CSADSKSLAAF,TGCAGCGCGGACAGCAAGTCCCTCGCGGCCTTC
TRBV5-1,.,TRBJ1-3,.,CASSLVAGISGNTIYF,TGCGCCAGCAGCTTGGTCGCGGGGATCTCTGGAAACACCATATATTTT
TRBV7-2,.,TRBJ2-5,.,CASSSGTLKETQYF,TGTGCCAGCAGCAGCGGGACATTAAAAGAGACCCAGTACTTC
TRBV30,once,TRBJ1-1,.,CAWSGSSTEAFF,TGTGCCTGGTCGGGATCCTCCACAGAAGCTTTCTTT
TRBV7-9,once,TRBJ2-7,.,CASSPKSTLISYEQYF,TGTGCCAGCAGCCCCAAATCGACCCTCATATCTTACGAGCAGTACTTC
TRBV10-3,.,TRBJ1-1,.,CAISESTSTNTEAFF,TGTGCCATCAGTGAGTCGACATCAACGAACACTGAAGCTTTCTTT
TRBV7-3,.,TRBJ2-5,TRBD2,CASSLMSGVQETQYF,TGTGCCAGCAGCTTAATGAGCGGGGTCCAAGAGACCCAGTACTTC
TRBV7-2,.,TRBJ2-7,.,CASSLQGYEQYF,TGTGCCAGCAGCTTACAGGGTTACGAGCAGTACTTC
TRBV27,.,TRBJ1-5,.,CASSSAGSSDQPQHF,TGTGCCAGCAGTTCGGCCGGGAGCTCGGATCAGCCCCAGCATTTT
TRBV7-9,.,TRBJ2-7,TRBD1,CASRMTGTGIYEQYF,TGTGCCAGCAGAATGACCGGGACAGGGATTTACGAGCAGTACTTC
TRBV25-1,.,TRBJ2-1,.,CASSGPDYRNNEQFF,TGTGCCAGCAGTGGACCGGACTACCGGAACAATGAGCAGTTCTTC
TRBV28,.,TRBJ1-3,.,CASRRTGYPNSGNTIYF,TGTGCCAGCAGGAGAACAGGGTACCCTAACTCTGGAAACACCATATATTTT
TRBV6-1,once,TRBJ2-3,TRBD1,CASTSPGQGVDTQYF,TGTGCCAGCACCTCCCCGGGACAGGGGGTAGATACGCAGTATTTT
TRBV9,.,TRBJ2-7,TRBD1,CASSGTGGEQYF,TGTGCCAGCAGCGGGACAGGGGGCGAGCAGTACTTC
TRBV4-3,.,TRBJ2-2,.,CASSQDRGAAGELFF,TGCGCCAGCAGCCAAGATCGGGGGGCAGCCGGGGAGCTGTTTTTT
TRBV7-9,.,TRBJ2-7,.,CASSLWQGGSYEQYF,TGTGCCAGCAGCTTGTGGCAGGGTGGCTCCTACGAGCAGTACTTC
TRBV28,.,TRBJ1-1,.,CASSFLSEAFF,TGTGCCAGCAGTTTCTTATCTGAAGCTTTCTTT
TRBV28,.,TRBJ1-1,.,CASSVAGTNTEAFF,TGTGCCAGCAGTGTAGCAGGAACGAACACTGAAGCTTTCTTT
TRBV5-1,.,TRBJ2-6,.,CASSATGSSGANVLTF,TGCGCCAGCAGCGCAACAGGCTCCTCTGGGGCCAACGTCCTGACTTTC
TRBV5-4,.,TRBJ2-7,TRBD1,CASSKAGTGAIYEQYF,TGTGCCAGCAGCAAAGCCGGGACAGGGGCAATATACGAGCAGTACTTC
TRBV6-5,.,TRBJ2-5,TRBD2,CASRIAGGPETQYF,TGTGCCAGCAGAATAGCGGGAGGGCCGGAGACCCAGTACTTC
TRBV18,.,TRBJ2-7,.,CASANPYEQYF,TGTGCCAGCGCAAATCCATACGAGCAGTACTTC
TRBV30,.,TRBJ2-7,.,CAWSGSENEQYF,TGTGCCTGGAGTGGATCCGAGAACGAGCAGTACTTC
TRBV2,.,TRBJ1-1,.,CASSEAGGSLEAFF,TGTGCCAGCAGTGAAGCCGGGGGCAGCCTCGAAGCTTTCTTT
TRBV18,.,TRBJ1-4,TRBD1,CASSGWDSSPEKLFF,TGTGCCAGCTCAGGATGGGACAGCTCACCTGAAAAACTGTTTTTT
TRBV6-6,.,TRBJ1-3,TRBD1,CASSYGDRATGNTIYF,TGTGCCAGCAGTTACGGAGACAGGGCGACTGGAAACACCATATATTTT
TRBV11-2,once,TRBJ2-7,TRBD1,CASSLDKTGVSYEQYF,TGTGCCAGCAGCTTAGATAAGACAGGGGTGTCCTACGAGCAGTACTTC
TRBV25-1,.,TRBJ2-1,TRBD1,CASSATDRGNEQFF,TGTGCCAGCAGTGCGACGGACAGGGGGAATGAGCAGTTCTTC
TRBV18,.,TRBJ2-5,TRBD1,CASSLNQGERLETQYF,TGTGCCAGCTCTCTCAATCAGGGGGAGAGGTTAGAGACCCAGTACTTC
TRBV2,.,TRBJ2-2,.,CASSDGGEVAGELFF,TGTGCCAGCAGTGATGGGGGAGAAGTCGCCGGGGAGCTGTTTTTT
TRBV28,.,TRBJ1-4,.,CASSYAGLYANEKLFF,TGTGCCAGCAGTTATGCGGGACTTTACGCTAATGAAAAACTGTTTTTT
TRBV7-3,.,TRBJ2-1,.,CASSLNTKRGAQFSYNEQFF,TGTGCCAGCAGCTTAAATACTAAACGCGGAGCCCAATTCTCCTACAATGAGCAGTTCTTC
TRBV28,.,TRBJ2-4,.,CASRPNPAKNIQYF,TGTGCCAGCAGGCCCAATCCAGCCAAAAACATTCAGTACTTC
TRBV18,.,TRBJ2-2,.,CASSPNSNREVGELFF,TGTGCCAGCTCACCAAATTCCAACAGGGAAGTCGGGGAGCTGTTTTTT
TRBV6-9,.,TRBJ2-2,.,CASQGGSGELFF,TGTGCCAGCCAAGGCGGTTCCGGGGAGCTGTTTTTT
TRBV6-6,.,TRBJ2-7,TRBD1,CASRWDSQATYEQYF,TGTGCCAGCAGGTGGGACAGCCAAGCAACCTACGAGCAGTACTTC
TRBV27,.,TRBJ2-7,TRBD2,CASSFIETSGNTYEQYF,TGTGCCAGCAGTTTCATTGAGACTAGCGGGAATACCTACGAGCAGTACTTC
TRBV9,.,TRBJ2-1,TRBD1,CASSVDAQDRGLVRQFF,TGTGCCAGCAGCGTAGATGCGCAGGACAGGGGCCTTGTACGTCAGTTCTTC